This T cell receptor beta chain was retrieved from a study of PD-1 blockade in classical Hodgkin lymphoma. Across the whole study: Nivolumab 3 mg/kg was given intravenously every 2 weeks.

A remark on this clone: What it binds is not known.

Study-wide results and limits: Newly diagnosed patients reportedly had lower baseline TCR diversity than healthy donors. Nothing has yet pinned down what causes the repertoire differences, possibly disease activity or prior therapy. The baseline diversity of complete responders showed similarity to that of newly diagnosed patients.

Time point described: cycle 4 day 1 (C4D1), after more than 5 weeks of nivolumab. The patients all showed relapse after autologous stem cell transplantation, while their brentuximab vedotin exposure varied. The authors enriched CD8+ T cells from thawed PBMCs via magnetic negative selection. The assay was immunoSEQ multiplex PCR, and TCRdb's table has in-frame clones only and misses some. The data show over 2,000 clones, just under 70% seen once. CDR3 length: 12 amino acids. V lost 4 bases, J lost 6 bases, and 11 bases lay in between. Germline assignment: CDR1 SGHNT and CDR2 YYREEE (reference sequence).

The clonotype originates from a human donor with classical Hodgkin lymphoma. This material consisted of CD8+ T cells from blood, taken before the fourth cycle of nivolumab. The chain links TRBV5-4 to TRBJ2-7; tentatively, D is TRBD1 (5 bases). CDR3 residues: CASSTDSSEQYF. In DNA form, the CDR3 reads TGTGCCAGCAGCACCGACAGCTCCGAGCAGTACTTC.